This T cell receptor (beta chain) was sequenced for a study of long-term antiretroviral therapy in people with HIV. The authors ran the immunoSEQ assay, v3.0, at survey level. What sequencing targeted per sample was about 35,000-50,000 T-cell genomes. Assay used: immunoSEQ multiplex PCR; TCRdb lists only in-frame clones, some missing. The sample has fewer than 30,000 clones; more than 80% are singletons. The germline CDR1 and CDR2 sequences are SGHDN and FVKESK. V shed 4 bases and J shed 8 bases, with 11 bases lying between them. The CDR3 is 13 residues long. The chain has TRBV14 and TRBJ1-4; D gene uncertain. The sample was unsorted PBMCs, taken 3 years after starting antiretroviral therapy. The clonotype originates from a man aged 40-49 years with HIV. This chain's CDR3 is CASSLATGEKLFF. In nucleotides, the CDR3 is TGTGCCAGCAGCCTAGCAACGGGGGAAAAACTGTTTTTT.